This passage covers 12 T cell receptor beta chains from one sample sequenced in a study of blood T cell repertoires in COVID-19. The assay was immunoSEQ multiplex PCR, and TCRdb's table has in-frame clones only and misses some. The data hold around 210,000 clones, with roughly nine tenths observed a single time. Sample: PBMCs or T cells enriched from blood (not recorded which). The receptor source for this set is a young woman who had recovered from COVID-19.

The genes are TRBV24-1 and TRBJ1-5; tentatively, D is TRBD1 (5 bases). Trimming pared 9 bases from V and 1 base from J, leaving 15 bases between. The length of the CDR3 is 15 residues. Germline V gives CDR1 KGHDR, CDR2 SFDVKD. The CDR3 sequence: CATSGGIGSNQPQHF. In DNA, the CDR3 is TGTGCCACCTCCGGGGGTATAGGAAGCAATCAGCCCCAGCATTTT.

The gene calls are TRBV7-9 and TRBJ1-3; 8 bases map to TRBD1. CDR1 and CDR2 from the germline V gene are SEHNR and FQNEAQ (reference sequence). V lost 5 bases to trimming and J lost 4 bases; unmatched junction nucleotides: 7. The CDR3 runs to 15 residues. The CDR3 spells CASSPDRGSGNTIYF. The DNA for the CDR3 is TGTGCCAGCAGCCCCGACAGGGGTTCAGGAAACACCATATATTTT.

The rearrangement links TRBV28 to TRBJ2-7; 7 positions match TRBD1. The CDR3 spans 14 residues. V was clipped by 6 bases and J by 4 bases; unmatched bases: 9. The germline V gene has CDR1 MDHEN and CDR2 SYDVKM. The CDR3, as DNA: TGTGCCAGCAGGCAAACAGGGGTAATTTACGAGCAGTACTTC. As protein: CASRQTGVIYEQYF.

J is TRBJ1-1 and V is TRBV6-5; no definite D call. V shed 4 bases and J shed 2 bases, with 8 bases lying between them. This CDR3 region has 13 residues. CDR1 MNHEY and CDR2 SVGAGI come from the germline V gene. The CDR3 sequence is CASSLNLNTEAFF. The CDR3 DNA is TGTGCCAGCAGTTTGAACTTAAACACTGAAGCTTTCTTT.

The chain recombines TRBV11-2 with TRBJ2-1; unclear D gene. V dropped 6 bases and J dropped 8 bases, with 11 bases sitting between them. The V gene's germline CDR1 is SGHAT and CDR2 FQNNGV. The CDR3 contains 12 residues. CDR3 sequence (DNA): TGTGCCAGCAGGCACGAGGCCGATGAGCAGTTCTTC. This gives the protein CASRHEADEQFF.

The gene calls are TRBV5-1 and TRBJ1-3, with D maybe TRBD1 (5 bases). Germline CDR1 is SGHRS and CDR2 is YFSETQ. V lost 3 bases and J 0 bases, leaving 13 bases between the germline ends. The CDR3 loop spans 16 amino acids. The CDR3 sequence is CASSSGLPSSGNTIYF. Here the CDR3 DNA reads TGCGCCAGCAGCTCGGGACTCCCCAGCTCTGGAAACACCATATATTTT.

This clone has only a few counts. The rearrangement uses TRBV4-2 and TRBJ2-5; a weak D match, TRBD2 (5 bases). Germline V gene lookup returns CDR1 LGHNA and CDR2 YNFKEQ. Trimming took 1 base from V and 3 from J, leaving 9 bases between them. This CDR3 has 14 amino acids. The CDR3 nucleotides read TGTGCCAGCAGCCAAGGGGAGCCTGAAGAGACCCAGTACTTC. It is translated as CASSQGEPEETQYF.

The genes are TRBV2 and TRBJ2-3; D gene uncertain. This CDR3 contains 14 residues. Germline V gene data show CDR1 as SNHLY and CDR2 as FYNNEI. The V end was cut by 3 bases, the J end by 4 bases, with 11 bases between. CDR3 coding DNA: TGTGCCAGCAGTGACATCCGGGTTGCAGATACGCAGTATTTT. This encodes CASSDIRVADTQYF.

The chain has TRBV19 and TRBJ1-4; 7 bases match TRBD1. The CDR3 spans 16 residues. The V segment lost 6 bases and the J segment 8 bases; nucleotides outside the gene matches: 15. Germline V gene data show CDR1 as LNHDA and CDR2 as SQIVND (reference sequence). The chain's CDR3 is CASSPLTGKGHEKLFF. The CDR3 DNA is TGTGCCAGTAGCCCTCTGACAGGGAAGGGGCACGAAAAACTGTTTTTT.

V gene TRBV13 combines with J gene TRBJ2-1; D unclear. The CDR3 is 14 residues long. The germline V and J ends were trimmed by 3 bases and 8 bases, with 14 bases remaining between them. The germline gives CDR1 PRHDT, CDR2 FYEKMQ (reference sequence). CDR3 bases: TGTGCCAGCAGCTTTAACCTACACAGCCATGAGCAGTTCTTC. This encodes CASSFNLHSHEQFF.

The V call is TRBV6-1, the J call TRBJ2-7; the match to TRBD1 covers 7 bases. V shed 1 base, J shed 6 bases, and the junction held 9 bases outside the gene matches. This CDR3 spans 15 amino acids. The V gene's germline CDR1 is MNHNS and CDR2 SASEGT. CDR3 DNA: TGTGCCAGCAGTGAAGGGGTCGGGACAGTCGCCGAGCAGTACTTC. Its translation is CASSEGVGTVAEQYF.

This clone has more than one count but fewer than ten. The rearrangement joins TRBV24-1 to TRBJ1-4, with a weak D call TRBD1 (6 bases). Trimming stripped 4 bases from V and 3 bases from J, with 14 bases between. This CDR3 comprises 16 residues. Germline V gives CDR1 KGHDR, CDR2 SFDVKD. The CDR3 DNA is TGTGCCACCAGTGAGACCGTCGCAGGGGCTAATGAAAAACTGTTTTTT. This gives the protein CATSETVAGANEKLFF.